This entry describes one TCR beta chain. Its target is not known. Sequencing was performed with immunoSEQ multiplex PCR; in TCRdb, only in-frame clones are kept and a portion is missing. The table lists just under 80,000 clones, around 84% of them singletons, with 8% to 10% in the top ten. The sample is drawn from a study of T cells in localized non-small cell lung cancer. The study, taken as a whole, reports: The tumor had only one region sequenced, so heterogeneity remains possible.

Trimming pared 1 base from V and 0 bases from J, leaving 12 bases between. The CDR3 covers 16 residues. Germline V lookup: CDR1 LNHDA, CDR2 SQIVND (reference sequence). The sample in question was peripheral blood, obtained before any cancer treatment. The chain employs TRBV19 and TRBJ1-2, with a tentative D call TRBD1 (6 bases). The sequence came from a female donor aged 60 or older with stage I lung adenocarcinoma. The CDR3: CASSIGFGTTNYGYTF. For the CDR3, the DNA is TGTGCCAGTAGTATAGGGTTTGGGACAACTAACTATGGCTACACCTTC.